This is a list of T cell receptor beta chains from one sample in a study of human T cells and chemical hapten exposure. TCRdb reprocessed the RACE reads via MiXCR and lists one record per CDR3 protein. The table lists 130,000 or so distinct CDR3 sequences, around 8.3% of them singletons. Sequencing was done on a sample of whole blood. The receptors derive from a male donor in good health. Some clones in this sample may be carry-over from other donors' samples. Both conserved end residues are part of each CDR3. D genes are given only for firm matches. Clone size is shown for a subset of rows, as once, few, many or a class of expanded clone.

CDR3 protein: CASSQTDGKNIQYF
CDR3 DNA: TGCGCCAGCAGCCAAACGGACGGAAAAAACATTCAGTACTTC
clone size: NA
J gene: TRBJ2-4
D gene: NA
V gene: TRBV4-1

CDR3 protein: CASSVQGEGAKNIQYF
CDR3 DNA: TGTGCCAGCAGTGTACAGGGGGAGGGTGCCAAAAACATTCAGTACTTC
clone size: many
J gene: TRBJ2-4
D gene: NA
V gene: TRBV2

CDR3 protein: CASSLRADQPQHF
CDR3 DNA: TGCGCCAGCAGCTTGCGGGCAGATCAGCCCCAGCATTTT
clone size: NA
J gene: TRBJ1-5
D gene: NA
V gene: TRBV5-1

CDR3 protein: CASSPTGSMVQPQHF
CDR3 DNA: TGTGCCAGCAGTCCGACAGGGTCTATGGTCCAGCCCCAGCATTTT
clone size: NA
J gene: TRBJ1-5
D gene: TRBD1
V gene: TRBV27

CDR3 protein: CASSQGTGGGADTQYF
CDR3 DNA: TGTGCCAGCAGCCAAGGGACCGGAGGCGGTGCAGATACGCAGTATTTT
clone size: many
J gene: TRBJ2-3
D gene: NA
V gene: TRBV3-1

CDR3 protein: CASSYSRGLAGGFDEQYF
CDR3 DNA: TGTGCCAGCAGTTACTCTAGAGGTCTAGCGGGAGGTTTTGACGAGCAGTACTTC
clone size: many
J gene: TRBJ2-7
D gene: TRBD2
V gene: TRBV6-6

CDR3 protein: CSARVGAMNTEAFF
CDR3 DNA: TGCAGTGCTAGAGTAGGGGCTATGAACACTGAAGCTTTCTTT
clone size: NA
J gene: TRBJ1-1
D gene: NA
V gene: TRBV20-1

CDR3 protein: CASSEWMRIEQFF
CDR3 DNA: TGCGCCAGCAGTGAGTGGATGAGGATTGAGCAGTTCTTC
clone size: NA
J gene: TRBJ2-1
D gene: NA
V gene: TRBV10-1

CDR3 protein: CASSRGQGAVLFF
CDR3 DNA: TGTGCCAGCAGTCGCGGACAGGGGGCTGTGCTGTTTTTT
clone size: NA
J gene: TRBJ2-2
D gene: TRBD1
V gene: TRBV6-5

CDR3 protein: CASSQKGEAPGNTIYF
CDR3 DNA: TGTGCCAGCAGCCAGAAGGGTGAGGCGCCCGGAAACACCATATATTTT
clone size: few
J gene: TRBJ1-3
D gene: NA
V gene: TRBV3-1

CDR3 protein: CASSEGTGRNTEAFF
CDR3 DNA: TGCGCCAGCAGTGAGGGGACAGGGCGAAACACTGAAGCTTTCTTT
clone size: many
J gene: TRBJ1-1
D gene: TRBD1
V gene: TRBV10-2

CDR3 protein: CSARDGGSTASTDTQYF
CDR3 DNA: TGCAGTGCTAGAGATGGGGGCTCCACGGCTAGCACAGATACGCAGTATTTT
clone size: NA
J gene: TRBJ2-3
D gene: NA
V gene: TRBV20-1

CDR3 protein: CASSIGQGTYEQYF
CDR3 DNA: TGCGCCAGCAGCATTGGACAGGGGACCTACGAGCAGTACTTC
clone size: few
J gene: TRBJ2-7
D gene: TRBD1
V gene: TRBV5-1

CDR3 protein: CASSLGLATSSYNEQFF
CDR3 DNA: TGCGCCAGCAGCTTGGGCCTAGCGACGAGCTCCTACAATGAGCAGTTCTTC
clone size: NA
J gene: TRBJ2-1
D gene: NA
V gene: TRBV5-1

CDR3 protein: CATSRLLGNEQFF
CDR3 DNA: TGTGCCACCAGCAGGCTCCTTGGCAATGAGCAGTTCTTC
clone size: NA
J gene: TRBJ2-1
D gene: NA
V gene: TRBV15

CDR3 protein: CATSDGTSGKRDNEQFF
CDR3 DNA: TGTGCCACCAGTGACGGGACTAGCGGGAAAAGGGACAATGAGCAGTTCTTC
clone size: NA
J gene: TRBJ2-1
D gene: TRBD2
V gene: TRBV24-1

CDR3 protein: CASSLGASDNEQFF
CDR3 DNA: TGTGCCAGCAGCTTAGGGGCTAGCGACAATGAGCAGTTCTTC
clone size: many
J gene: TRBJ2-1
D gene: NA
V gene: TRBV7-7

CDR3 protein: CASSHGRSFYNEQFF
CDR3 DNA: TGTGCCAGCAGTCACGGGAGGAGTTTTTACAATGAGCAGTTCTTC
clone size: NA
J gene: TRBJ2-1
D gene: TRBD2
V gene: TRBV6-1

CDR3 protein: CASSLGPGQRTDTQYF
CDR3 DNA: TGTGCCAGCAGCTTAGGACCGGGACAGCGCACAGATACGCAGTATTTT
clone size: NA
J gene: TRBJ2-3
D gene: TRBD1
V gene: TRBV7-9

CDR3 protein: CSASTSAVTDTQYF
CDR3 DNA: TGCAGTGCTAGTACTAGCGCCGTCACAGATACGCAGTATTTT
clone size: many
J gene: TRBJ2-3
D gene: TRBD2
V gene: TRBV20-1